This T cell receptor (beta chain) was captured in a study of blood T cells in healthy people across ages. Through a sample-barcoded 5' primer and a J-beta primer mix, a second PCR was run for roughly 6 to 11 cycles. TCRdb re-called the 5' RACE reads with MiXCR, one entry per CDR3 protein. Among roughly 1.6 million distinct CDR3 sequences listed, approximately 32% were seen once. This clonotype was detected a few times. Between the trimmed V and J ends, which lost 3 bases and 5 bases, there was a span of 10 bases. CDR1 and CDR2 from the germline V gene are DFQATT and SNEGSKA (reference sequence). The CDR3 spans 12 residues.

Sequencing was done on a sample of blood. The receptor comes from a woman between 25 and 40 years old in good health. The V call is TRBV20-1, the J call TRBJ2-5; weak D call: TRBD1 (6 bases). The CDR3 here is CSARGHPETQYF. As DNA, the CDR3 is TGCAGTGCTAGGGGACATCCGGAGACCCAGTACTTC.